One and the same sample provided the 19 T cell receptor beta chains below, sequenced in a study of T-cell reconstitution after alpha-beta-depleted transplantation in children. TCRbeta library preparation incorporated unique molecular identifiers. TCRdb reprocessed the PCR reads with MiXCR, giving one entry per CDR3 protein. The table shows approximately 190,000 distinct CDR3 sequences, with around 7.7% occurring only once. The sample here was PBMCs, mostly from graft donor cells, taken 360 days after TCRalphabeta/CD19-depleted stem cell transplant. The receptors come from a male patient between 2 and 15 years old who had a stem cell transplant for acute myeloid leukemia, so the T cells may come from the graft donor.

In this sample, this clonotype turned up many times. The J gene is TRBJ2-7, the V gene TRBV4-2; perhaps TRBD2 as D (6 bases). The CDR3 runs 18 residues. Germline loops: CDR1 LGHNA, CDR2 YNFKEQ. V was shortened by 0 bases and J by 6 bases, with 24 bases between the two germline ends. CDR3 in amino acids: CASSQDPGLASVGCEQYF. The CDR3 bases are TGTGCCAGCAGCCAAGATCCCGGGTTGGCTAGCGTCGGGTGCGAGCAGTACTTC.

This clonotype has at least ten counts. This chain connects TRBV9 to TRBJ2-1; no reliable D call. Trimming shortened V by 0 bases and J by 2 bases, and 3 bases separated the two germline ends. The germline V gene encodes CDR1 SGDLS and CDR2 YYNGEE. The length of the CDR3 is 13 residues. CDR3 in amino acids: CASSVGAYNEQFF. For the CDR3, the DNA is TGTGCCAGCAGCGTAGGGGCCTACAATGAGCAGTTCTTC.

This clonotype was found many times. The chain couples TRBV3-1 to TRBJ2-1; unclear D gene. CDR1 is LGHDT and CDR2 is YNNKEL in the germline V gene (reference sequence). The CDR3 is 12 amino acids. The V and J ends lost 4 bases and 13 bases respectively, with 14 bases between them. CDR3 residues: CASSLGQRRQFF. The CDR3 DNA sequence: TGTGCCAGCAGCCTCGGGCAGCGTCGACAGTTCTTC.

Ten or more counts support this clonotype. The gene calls are TRBV6-5 and TRBJ1-5; TRBD1 matches 7 bases. The CDR3 has 18 residues. With V trimmed by 5 bases and J by 4 bases, 17 bases remained unmatched. The germline gives CDR1 MNHEY, CDR2 SVGAGI. The CDR3 region is CASSPRDSLFTTNQPQHF. CDR3 in DNA: TGTGCCAGCAGTCCTCGGGACAGCCTTTTTACCACAAATCAGCCCCAGCATTTT.

Ten or more counts support this clonotype. The V and J genes are TRBV6-5 and TRBJ2-3, with a possible D match to TRBD2 (7 bases). The V gene's germline CDR1 is MNHEY and CDR2 SVGAGI. Trimming pared 2 bases from V and 0 bases from J, leaving 9 bases between. CDR3 length: 15 amino acids. CDR3 in amino acids: CASSYGGASTDTQYF. CDR3 in DNA: TGTGCCAGCAGTTACGGGGGGGCTAGCACAGATACGCAGTATTTT.

This clonotype was recorded a few times. The rearrangement links TRBV12-3 or TRBV12-4 to TRBJ2-5; D possibly uses TRBD1 or TRBD2 (5 bases each). This CDR3 spans 15 amino acids. V dropped 4 bases and J dropped 4 bases, with 16 bases sitting between them. The CDR3 loop is CASSSPWGMGETQYF. The CDR3 bases are TGTGCCAGCAGTTCCCCGTGGGGGATGGGAGAGACCCAGTACTTC.

This clonotype was counted between two and nine times. The chain recombines TRBV12-3 or TRBV12-4 with TRBJ1-6; D call uncertain. V dropped 1 base and J dropped 12 bases, with 4 bases sitting between them. CDR3 length equals 11 residues. The CDR3 sequence: CASSLEGPLHF. DNA for the CDR3: TGTGCCAGCAGTTTAGAAGGACCCCTCCACTTT.

The sample holds many counts of this clonotype. The chain has TRBV7-9 and TRBJ1-1, with 11 bases aligning to TRBD1. The CDR3 sequence is 15 residues long. The V gene end was trimmed by 4 bases and the J gene end by 8 bases; junction bases not matched to a gene: 9. From germline, CDR1 is SEHNR and CDR2 FQNEAQ (reference sequence). The CDR3 here is CASSYGDRGKIEAFF. The DNA for the CDR3 is TGTGCCAGCAGCTACGGGGACAGGGGGAAAATAGAAGCTTTCTTT.

In this sample, this clonotype turned up a few times. The genes are TRBV15 and TRBJ1-1; D uncertain. The CDR3 covers 12 residues. CDR1 LNHNV and CDR2 YYDKDF come from the germline V gene (reference sequence). Trimming removed 0 bases from V and 10 bases from J, with 9 bases in between. The DNA for the CDR3 is TGTGCCACCAGCAGAGACGAAAAGGGAGCTTTCTTT. Translated, it gives CATSRDEKGAFF.

The table lists this clonotype with a few counts. The V and J genes are TRBV9 and TRBJ2-1; D not certain. This CDR3 is 13 amino acids long. Per germline, CDR1 SGDLS and CDR2 YYNGEE. With 3 bases removed from V and 4 bases from J, the gap between germline ends came to 8 bases. The CDR3 loop reads CASSATHYNEQFF. DNA of the CDR3: TGTGCCAGCAGCGCGACCCATTACAATGAGCAGTTCTTC.

This clonotype came up a few times. The chain couples TRBV11-2 to TRBJ2-4, with TRBD2 matching over 9 bases. The CDR3 is made up of 14 amino acids. Germline CDR1 reads SGHAT; CDR2 reads FQNNGV. V lost 5 bases, J lost 8 bases, and 7 bases stayed unmatched. CDR3 region: CASSGSGRPHIQYF. CDR3 nucleotides: TGTGCCAGCAGCGGAAGCGGGAGGCCACACATTCAGTACTTC. The entire variable domain, with the rest obtained from reference TRBV11-2 and TRBJ2-4, is as follows: EAGVAQSPRYKIIEKRQSVAFWCNPISGHATLYWYQQILGQGPKLLIQFQNNGVVDDSQLPKDRFSAERLKGVDSTLKIQPAKLEDSAVYLCASSGSGRPHIQYFGAGTRLSVL.

The chain carries TRBV10-3 and TRBJ2-3; TRBD1 matches at 8 bases. V lost 5 bases and J lost 10; bases outside the gene matches: 5. Germline V CDR1 and CDR2: ENHRY, SYGVKD. The CDR3 length is 12 residues. Here the CDR3 reads CAISRTGGPQYF. The CDR3 DNA reads TGTGCCATCAGTAGAACAGGGGGTCCGCAGTATTTT.

This clonotype was counted only a few times. The chain carries TRBV4-1 and TRBJ2-5; unclear D gene. There are 12 residues in the CDR3. Germline V gives CDR1 MGHRA, CDR2 YSYEKL. Trimming stripped 0 bases from V and 5 bases from J, with 4 bases between. CDR3: CASSQEQETQYF. DNA of the CDR3: TGCGCCAGCAGCCAAGAACAGGAGACCCAGTACTTC.

The chain carries TRBV27 and TRBJ1-1; perhaps TRBD1 as D (5 bases). The CDR3 extends over 15 amino acids. Per germline, CDR1 MNHEY and CDR2 SMNVEV (reference sequence). V was trimmed by 2 bases and J by 3 bases, leaving 13 bases between them. CDR3 amino acids: CASSLGGFGYTEAFF. Here the CDR3 DNA reads TGTGCCAGCAGTTTAGGGGGATTCGGGTACACTGAAGCTTTCTTT.

This clonotype was recorded at least ten times. CDR3 bases: TGTGCCAGCAGTTGGGACAGGGTCAATCAGCCCCAGCATTTT. As protein: CASSWDRVNQPQHF. The V call is TRBV12-3 or TRBV12-4, the J call TRBJ1-5, with 9 positions matching TRBD1. The CDR3 loop spans 14 amino acids. The V and J ends lost 4 bases and 3 bases, in that order; junction bases with no gene match: 1.

A word on this clonotype: At one end, the junction sequence differs from germline, possibly due to a read error. J is TRBJ2-5 and V is TRBV11-1; D gene ambiguous. Germline CDR1 SGHAT, CDR2 FQDESV (reference sequence). CDR3 length: 12 amino acids. CDR3 DNA sequence: TGTGCCAGCAGCATAGCTCAAGAGACCCAGTACTTC. This sequence encodes CASSIAQETQYF.

The V and J genes are TRBV20-1 and TRBJ2-7; 7 bases agree with TRBD1. This CDR3 has 13 amino acids. Germline V gene data show CDR1 as DFQATT and CDR2 as SNEGSKA (reference sequence). The ends lost 3 bases at V and 5 bases at J; junction bases unmatched: 7. This CDR3 reads CSASRPGGHEQYF. The CDR3 coding sequence is TGCAGTGCTAGTCGGCCAGGGGGACACGAGCAGTACTTC.

This clonotype was detected once. This chain connects TRBV7-9 to TRBJ1-1; D unresolved. The CDR3 has 14 amino acids. From germline, CDR1 is SEHNR and CDR2 FQNEAQ (reference sequence). V was cut by 1 base and J by 2 bases, with 8 bases left in between. The CDR3 spells CASSLVFRNTEAFF. The CDR3 nucleotides read TGTGCCAGCAGCTTAGTCTTCCGAAACACTGAAGCTTTCTTT. Using reference TRBV7-9 and TRBJ1-1 for the parts outside the CDR3, the full variable domain is DTGVSQNPRHKITKRGQNVTFRCDPISEHNRLYWYRQTLGQGPEFLTYFQNEAQLEKSRLLSDRFSAERPKGSFSTLEIQRTEQGDSAMYLCASSLVFRNTEAFFGQGTRLTVV.

This chain connects TRBV29-1 to TRBJ1-1, with a weak D call TRBD1 (5 bases). Trimming took 0 bases from V and 4 from J, leaving 9 bases between them. The CDR3 loop spans 13 amino acids. Germline-derived CDR1 and CDR2 are SQVTM and ANQGSEA. The DNA of the CDR3 is TGCAGCGTTGAAGATGACAGAAGCACTGAAGCTTTCTTT. This codes for CSVEDDRSTEAFF.